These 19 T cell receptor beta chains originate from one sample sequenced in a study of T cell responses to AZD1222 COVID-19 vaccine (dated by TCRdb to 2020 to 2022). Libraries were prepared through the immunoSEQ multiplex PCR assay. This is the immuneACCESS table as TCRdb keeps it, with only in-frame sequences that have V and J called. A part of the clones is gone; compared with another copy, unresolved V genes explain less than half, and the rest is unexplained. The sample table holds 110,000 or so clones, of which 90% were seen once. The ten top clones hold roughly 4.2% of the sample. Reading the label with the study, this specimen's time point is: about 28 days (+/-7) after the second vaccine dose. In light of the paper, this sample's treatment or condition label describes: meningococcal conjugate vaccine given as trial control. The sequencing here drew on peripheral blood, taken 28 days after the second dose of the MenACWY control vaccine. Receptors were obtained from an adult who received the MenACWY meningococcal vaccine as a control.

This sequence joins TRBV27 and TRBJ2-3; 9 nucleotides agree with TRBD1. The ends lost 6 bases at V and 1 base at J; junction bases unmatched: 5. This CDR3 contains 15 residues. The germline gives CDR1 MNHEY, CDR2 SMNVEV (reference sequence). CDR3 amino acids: CASSHRDRGTDTQYF. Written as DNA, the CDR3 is TGTGCCAGCAGCCACCGGGACAGGGGCACAGATACGCAGTATTTT.

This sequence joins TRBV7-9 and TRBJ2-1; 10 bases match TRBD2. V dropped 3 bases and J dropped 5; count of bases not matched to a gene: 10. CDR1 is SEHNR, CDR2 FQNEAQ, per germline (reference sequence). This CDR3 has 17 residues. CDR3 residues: CASSLSLWTSGNNEQFF. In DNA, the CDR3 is TGTGCCAGCAGCTTGAGTCTCTGGACTAGCGGTAACAATGAGCAGTTCTTC.

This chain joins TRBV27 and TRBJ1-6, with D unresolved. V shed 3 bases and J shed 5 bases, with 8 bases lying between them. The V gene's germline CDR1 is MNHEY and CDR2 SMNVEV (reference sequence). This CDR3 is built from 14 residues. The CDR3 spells CASSFQPDNSPLHF. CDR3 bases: TGTGCCAGCAGTTTCCAGCCCGATAATTCACCCCTCCACTTT.

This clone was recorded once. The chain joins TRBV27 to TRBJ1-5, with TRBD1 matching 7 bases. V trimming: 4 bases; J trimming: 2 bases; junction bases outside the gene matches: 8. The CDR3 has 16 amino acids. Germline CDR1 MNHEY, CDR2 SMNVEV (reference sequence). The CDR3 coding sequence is TGTGCCAGCAGTTCCGACAGGGAGGCGGGCAATCAGCCCCAGCATTTT. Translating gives CASSSDREAGNQPQHF.

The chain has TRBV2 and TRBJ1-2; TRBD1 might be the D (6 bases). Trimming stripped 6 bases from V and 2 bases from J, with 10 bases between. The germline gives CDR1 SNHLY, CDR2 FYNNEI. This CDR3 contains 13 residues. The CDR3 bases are TGTGCCAGCAGAAGGGACAACAACTATGGCTACACCTTC. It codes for CASRRDNNYGYTF. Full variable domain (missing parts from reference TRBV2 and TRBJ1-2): EPEVTQTPSHQVTQMGQEVILRCVPISNHLYFYWYRQILGQKVEFLVSFYNNEISEKSEIFDDQFSVERPDGSNFTLKIRSTKLEDSAMYFCASRRDNNYGYTFGSGTRLTVV.

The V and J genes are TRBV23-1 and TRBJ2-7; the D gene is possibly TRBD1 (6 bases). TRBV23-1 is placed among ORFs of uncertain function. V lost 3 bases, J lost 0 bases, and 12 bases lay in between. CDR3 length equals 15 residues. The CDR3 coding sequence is TGCGCCAGCAGTCACCCGGGACACAGCTCCTACGAGCAGTACTTC. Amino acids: CASSHPGHSSYEQYF.

The CDR3 sequence is CASSYRDRNTEAFF. The CDR3 DNA sequence: TGTGCCAGCAGCTACAGGGACAGGAACACTGAAGCTTTCTTT. This chain uses TRBV2 with TRBJ1-1, with 7 bases that match TRBD1. V trimming: 6 bases; J trimming: 1 base; junction bases outside the gene matches: 5. The CDR3 covers 14 residues. In germline, CDR1 is SNHLY, CDR2 FYNNEI.

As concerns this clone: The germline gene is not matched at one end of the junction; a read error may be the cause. CDR3 sequence (DNA): TGTGCCAGCAGTTTCCAGCGGGGTCCCAATAGCGGGGCCTTC. As protein: CASSFQRGPNSGAF. The rearrangement uses TRBV28 and TRBJ2-7; 8 bases agree with TRBD2. This CDR3 has 14 amino acids. Germline CDR1 MDHEN, CDR2 SYDVKM.

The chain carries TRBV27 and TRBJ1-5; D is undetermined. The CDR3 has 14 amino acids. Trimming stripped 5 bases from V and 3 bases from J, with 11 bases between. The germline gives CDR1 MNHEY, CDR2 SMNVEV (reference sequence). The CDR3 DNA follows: TGTGCCAGCAGTCCCCGGTCCCCCAATCAGCCCCAGCATTTT. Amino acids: CASSPRSPNQPQHF.

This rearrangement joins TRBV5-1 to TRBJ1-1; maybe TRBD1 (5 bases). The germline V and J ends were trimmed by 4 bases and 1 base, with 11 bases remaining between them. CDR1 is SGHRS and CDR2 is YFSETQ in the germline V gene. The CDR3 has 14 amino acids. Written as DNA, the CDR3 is TGCGCCAGCAGCCAAAAGGGACCGAACACTGAAGCTTTCTTT. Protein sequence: CASSQKGPNTEAFF.

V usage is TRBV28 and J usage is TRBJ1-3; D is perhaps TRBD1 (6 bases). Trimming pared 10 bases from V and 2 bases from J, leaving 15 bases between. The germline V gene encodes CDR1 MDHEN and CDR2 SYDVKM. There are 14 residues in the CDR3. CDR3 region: CATLVGGTGNTIYF. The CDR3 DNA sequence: TGTGCCACCTTGGTGGGGGGCACTGGAAACACCATATATTTT.

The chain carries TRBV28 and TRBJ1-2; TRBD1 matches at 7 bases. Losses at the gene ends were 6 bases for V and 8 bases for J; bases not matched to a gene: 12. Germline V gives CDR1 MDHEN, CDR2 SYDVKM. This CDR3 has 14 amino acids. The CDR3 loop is CASSSEGNRGGYTF. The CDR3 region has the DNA TGTGCCAGCAGCTCGGAGGGGAACAGGGGCGGCTACACCTTC.

The CDR3 DNA follows: TGCGCCAGCAGCCAAGACAGGGGGCTGGATGGCTACACCTTC. It codes for CASSQDRGLDGYTF. This rearrangement joins TRBV5-1 to TRBJ1-2, with 10 bases that match TRBD1. The CDR3 sequence is 14 residues long. V was clipped by 4 bases and J by 6 bases; unmatched bases: 6. Germline values: CDR1 SGHRS, CDR2 YFSETQ.

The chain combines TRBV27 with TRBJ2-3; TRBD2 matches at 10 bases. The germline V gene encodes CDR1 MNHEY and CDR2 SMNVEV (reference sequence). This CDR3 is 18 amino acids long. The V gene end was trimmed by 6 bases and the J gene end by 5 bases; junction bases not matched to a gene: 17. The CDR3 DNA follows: TGTGCCAGCAGCGGGACGGATTCGAAGCGGGGGGGGCGAGATACGCAGTATTTT. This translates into CASSGTDSKRGGRDTQYF.

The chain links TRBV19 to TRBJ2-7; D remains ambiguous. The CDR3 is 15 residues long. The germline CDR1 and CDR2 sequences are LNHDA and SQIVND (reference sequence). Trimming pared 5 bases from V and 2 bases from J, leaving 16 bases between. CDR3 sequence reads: CASSPKSYRAYEQYF. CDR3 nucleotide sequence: TGTGCCAGTAGTCCAAAAAGCTACAGAGCCTACGAGCAGTACTTC.

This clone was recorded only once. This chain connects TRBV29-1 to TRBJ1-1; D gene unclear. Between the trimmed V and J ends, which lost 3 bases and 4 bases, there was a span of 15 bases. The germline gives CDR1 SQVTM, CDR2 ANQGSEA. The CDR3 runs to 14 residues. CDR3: CSVDPPFPGTEAFF. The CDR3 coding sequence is TGCAGCGTTGATCCACCCTTCCCGGGCACTGAAGCTTTCTTT.

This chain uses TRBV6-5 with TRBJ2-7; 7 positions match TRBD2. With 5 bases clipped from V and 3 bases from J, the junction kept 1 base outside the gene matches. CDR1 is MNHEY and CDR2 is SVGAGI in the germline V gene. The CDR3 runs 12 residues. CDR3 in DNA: TGTGCCAGCAGTCGCGGGAGCTACGAGCAGTACTTC. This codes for CASSRGSYEQYF.

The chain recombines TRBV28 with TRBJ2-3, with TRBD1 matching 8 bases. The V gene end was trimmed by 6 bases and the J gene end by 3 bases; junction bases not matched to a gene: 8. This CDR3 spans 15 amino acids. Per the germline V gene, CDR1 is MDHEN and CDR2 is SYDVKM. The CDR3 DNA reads TGTGCCAGCAGCGCCGACAGGGGTATAACAGATACGCAGTATTTT. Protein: CASSADRGITDTQYF.

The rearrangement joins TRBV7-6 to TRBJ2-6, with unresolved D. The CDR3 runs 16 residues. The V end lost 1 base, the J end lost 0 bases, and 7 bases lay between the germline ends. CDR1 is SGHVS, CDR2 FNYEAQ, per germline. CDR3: CASSLGPRSGANVLTF. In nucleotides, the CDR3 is TGTGCCAGCAGCTTAGGGCCGCGCTCTGGGGCCAACGTCCTGACTTTC.